This TCR beta chain was documented in a study of blood T cells in healthy people across ages. Overall study results and limits: Long-lived and aged donors differed, with more naive CD4+ cells and higher diversity in the long-lived. Per-million-T-cell TCR beta diversity fell roughly linearly with age.

Sample-barcoded 5' priming and a J-beta primer mix drove a second PCR of about 6 to 12 cycles. Samples each returned at least 2.5 million CDR3-containing paired-end reads. From the 5' RACE reads, TCRdb called clonotypes with MiXCR, one entry per CDR3 protein. This table has some 1,800,000 distinct CDR3 sequences, more than 35% appearing once. This clonotype was seen once. The antigen is undetermined. The TCR sequence derives from a human donor in good health. The sample comprised blood.

CDR3 region: CASNPGGGPPLHF. CDR3 nucleotide sequence: TGTGCCAGCAATCCCGGAGGGGGACCACCCCTCCACTTT. The J gene is TRBJ1-6, the V gene TRBV13, with a weak D call TRBD1 (6 bases). Germline lookup yields CDR1 PRHDT and CDR2 FYEKMQ (reference sequence). V dropped 7 bases and J dropped 11 bases, with 15 bases sitting between them. The CDR3 runs to 13 residues.